These T cell receptor beta chains were read from a single sample in a study of response to subunit inactivated influenza vaccine. TCRdb redid the calling of the RT-PCR reads with MiXCR, one entry per CDR3 protein. There are about 520,000 distinct CDR3 sequences in the sample; 25% occur only once, and approximately 2% lies in the top ten. The starting material was CD4+ T cells sorted from PBMCs, obtained about 5 days after vaccination. The receptors were gathered from a man aged 50-59 years who received an inactivated influenza vaccine. Both conserved end residues are part of each CDR3. D genes are given only for firm matches. Where a row states a size, it is once, few, many or the class of an expanded clone; other rows omit it.

v_call	j_call	clone_size	d_call	cdr3_aa	cdr3_nt
TRBV7-2	TRBJ2-1	few	TRBD1	CASSSRDRGYNEQFF	TGTGCCAGCAGCTCCCGGGACAGGGGCTACAATGAGCAGTTCTTC
TRBV10-3	TRBJ1-2	few	NA	CAISEPEFTDYTF	TGTGCCATCAGTGAACCAGAATTCACAGACTACACCTTC
TRBV5-1	TRBJ2-7	NA	NA	CASSSQGNEQYF	TGCGCCAGCAGCTCACAGGGTAACGAGCAGTACTTC
TRBV5-1	TRBJ2-3	few	TRBD2	CASSLGFPGLAGVPKPEQYF	TGCGCCAGCAGCTTGGGCTTTCCGGGACTAGCGGGAGTCCCGAAACCGGAGCAGTATTTT
TRBV5-5	TRBJ2-7	few	TRBD1	CASSFSGTGVYEQYF	TGTGCCAGCAGCTTTTCCGGGACAGGAGTCTACGAGCAGTACTTC
TRBV5-1	TRBJ2-7	NA	NA	CASSLLTGGRGEQYF	TGCGCCAGCAGCTTACTCACCGGGGGTCGCGGCGAGCAGTACTTC
TRBV3-1	TRBJ1-2	few	TRBD1	CAISRGPNYGYTF	TGTGCCATCTCGAGGGGGCCTAACTATGGCTACACCTTC
TRBV7-2	TRBJ2-7	NA	NA	CASSFMISSYEQYF	TGTGCCAGCAGCTTCATGATTAGCTCCTACGAGCAGTACTTC
TRBV20-1	TRBJ2-3	few	TRBD2	CSAELAGGTDTQYF	TGCAGTGCGGAACTAGCGGGGGGCACAGATACGCAGTATTTT
TRBV29-1	TRBJ2-7	NA	TRBD2	CSFGGEGEQYF	TGCAGCTTTGGAGGGGAGGGCGAGCAGTACTTC
TRBV7-9	TRBJ2-4	NA	TRBD2	CASSLEGLAGNIQYF	TGTGCCAGCAGCTTAGAGGGACTAGCGGGAAACATTCAGTACTTC
TRBV20-1	TRBJ2-7	NA	NA	CSARVGGLAYEQYF	TGCAGTGCTAGGGTCGGGGGACTGGCCTACGAGCAGTACTTC
TRBV6-1	TRBJ2-5	NA	TRBD1	CASNGQGLTKETQYF	TGTGCCAGTAATGGACAGGGGTTAACTAAAGAGACCCAGTACTTC
TRBV11-1	TRBJ2-5	few	NA	CASSSLDSETQYF	TGTGCCAGCAGCTCCCTCGACTCAGAGACCCAGTACTTC
TRBV20-1	TRBJ2-7	NA	NA	CSAKKGTSYEQYF	TGCAGTGCTAAAAAGGGGACCTCCTACGAGCAGTACTTC
TRBV7-9	TRBJ2-7	few	NA	CASSQKGLGTYEQYF	TGTGCCAGCAGCCAAAAGGGACTGGGAACCTACGAGCAGTACTTC
TRBV11-2	TRBJ2-3	once	NA	CASSFTTRKGEPQYF	TGTGCCAGCAGCTTTACTACCCGAAAAGGGGAGCCGCAGTATTTT
TRBV15	TRBJ2-3	few	NA	CATSRDPTDTQYF	TGTGCCACCAGCAGAGATCCAACAGATACGCAGTATTTT
TRBV4-3	TRBJ1-6	NA	NA	CASSQDQASGRYNSPLHF	TGCGCCAGCAGCCAAGATCAGGCTTCGGGACGGTATAATTCACCCCTCCACTTT
TRBV20-1	TRBJ2-3	NA	NA	CSAVRQSLTDTQYF	TGCAGTGCTGTCCGACAGTCGCTCACAGATACGCAGTATTTT
TRBV25-1	TRBJ1-1	NA	NA	CARKGAPNTEAFF	TGTGCCAGAAAAGGGGCCCCGAACACTGAAGCTTTCTTT
TRBV7-2	TRBJ2-1	NA	TRBD1	CASSPQDREYNEQFF	TGTGCCAGCAGTCCACAGGACAGGGAATACAATGAGCAGTTCTTC
TRBV20-1	TRBJ1-5	many	NA	CSASSTGRFNQPQHF	TGCAGTGCTAGTTCTACAGGCCGCTTCAATCAGCCCCAGCATTTT
TRBV9	TRBJ2-7	NA	TRBD1	CASSVGDRVYEQYF	TGTGCCAGCAGCGTAGGTGACAGGGTTTACGAGCAGTACTTC
TRBV10-1	TRBJ2-1	NA	TRBD2	CASSESYGGAYNEQFF	TGCGCCAGCAGTGAGTCGTACGGGGGGGCCTACAATGAGCAGTTCTTC
TRBV12-3/TRBV12-4	TRBJ2-7	NA	TRBD2	CASSFRGGYYEQYF	TGTGCCAGCAGTTTCCGGGGGGGGTACTACGAGCAGTACTTC
TRBV7-2	TRBJ1-4	few	NA	CASSLTGVGEKLFF	TGTGCCAGCAGCTTAACGGGTGTGGGTGAAAAACTGTTTTTT
TRBV6-4	TRBJ2-1	NA	NA	CASRKTENYNEQFF	TGTGCCAGCAGAAAGACAGAAAATTACAATGAGCAGTTCTTC
TRBV10-2	TRBJ2-2	once	TRBD2	CASRLAGDTGELFF	TGCGCCAGCAGGCTAGCGGGAGACACCGGGGAGCTGTTTTTT
TRBV7-2	TRBJ1-5	NA	NA	CASILRNQPQHF	TGTGCCAGCATCTTGCGCAATCAGCCCCAGCATTTT
TRBV29-1	TRBJ1-1	NA	NA	CSVEVEGNTEAFF	TGCAGCGTTGAAGTGGAGGGGAACACTGAAGCTTTCTTT
TRBV4-1	TRBJ2-3	few	TRBD2	CASSQNDGLASNTQYF	TGCGCCAGCAGCCAAAACGACGGACTAGCCAGCAATACGCAGTATTTT
TRBV20-1	TRBJ1-2	NA	NA	CSARDGLAGYTF	TGCAGTGCTAGAGACGGCCTAGCGGGCTACACCTTC
TRBV6-1	TRBJ2-3	NA	TRBD1	CASRAQGALFRGGTQYF	TGTGCCAGCAGGGCACAGGGGGCCCTCTTTAGGGGGGGTACGCAGTATTTT
TRBV10-3	TRBJ2-1	few	TRBD2	CAISEYLAGGPNEQFF	TGTGCCATCAGTGAGTATCTAGCGGGAGGGCCCAATGAGCAGTTCTTC
TRBV7-8	TRBJ2-1	NA	NA	CASNTAKTPSSYNEQFF	TGTGCCAGCAACACCGCAAAGACTCCTAGCTCCTACAATGAGCAGTTCTTC
TRBV4-1	TRBJ1-1	NA	TRBD1	CASSSGGGFNTEAFF	TGCGCCAGCAGCTCAGGGGGGGGTTTCAACACTGAAGCTTTCTTT
TRBV10-2	TRBJ2-7	NA	TRBD1	CASSDVQGAYSYEQYF	TGCGCCAGCAGTGACGTACAGGGGGCGTATTCCTACGAGCAGTACTTC
TRBV19	TRBJ2-1	few	TRBD2	CASSNGLAGATSYNEQFF	TGTGCCAGTAGTAATGGACTAGCGGGGGCGACCTCCTACAATGAGCAGTTCTTC
TRBV6-5	TRBJ1-2	few	NA	CASSPGPVGYTF	TGTGCCAGCAGTCCAGGGCCCGTCGGCTACACCTTC
TRBV6-1	TRBJ2-7	many	NA	CASSDRDAIPYEQYF	TGTGCCAGCAGTGACCGCGACGCTATCCCCTACGAGCAGTACTTC
TRBV4-1	TRBJ2-1	NA	NA	CASSQAIGAGVSINEQFF	TGCGCCAGCAGCCAAGCCATTGGCGCAGGGGTATCGATCAATGAGCAGTTCTTC
TRBV5-1	TRBJ2-5	NA	TRBD1	CASSSLGQGETQYF	TGCGCCAGCAGCTCATTAGGACAGGGAGAGACCCAGTACTTC
TRBV6-1	TRBJ2-7	many	NA	CASSRDTTYEQYF	TGTGCCAGCAGCAGAGACACCACCTACGAGCAGTACTTC